A selection of T cell receptor beta chains follows, all from one sample in a study of blood T cell repertoires in COVID-19. Method: immunoSEQ multiplex PCR; TCRdb's copy keeps in-frame clones and lacks some. This table holds 200,000 to 250,000 clones, over 65% found once. The specimen was peripheral blood. These receptors originate from a woman in her 70s with active or convalescent COVID-19. CDR3s include the opening cysteine and the closing phenylalanine or tryptophan. The D gene is left open where the match is weak. For some rows the clone size is stated as once, few or many, or as a class when expanded; others skip it.

>.|TRBD2|TRBV5-4|15|TRBJ2-7
TGTGCCAGCAGCTTGGGGCTAGCGGGTTCTTACGAGCAGTACTTC
CASSLGLAGSYEQYF
>.|.|TRBV15|15|TRBJ1-1
TGTGCCACCAGCAGAGATGTCAGGCGGAACACTGAAGCTTTCTTT
CATSRDVRRNTEAFF
>.|TRBD1|TRBV6-1|16|TRBJ2-5
TGTGCCAGCAGTGAATGGGGACAGGGGAGGGGAGAGACCCAGTACTTC
CASSEWGQGRGETQYF
>few|.|TRBV9|16|TRBJ2-2
TGTGCCAGCAGTCCACTTGGGCGGGGGCGCTTGGCGCAGCTGTTTTTT
CASSPLGRGRLAQLFF
>.|TRBD2|TRBV6-6|15|TRBJ2-7
TGTGCCAGCAGTTACTCAAGCGGGAGGGGTTACGAGCAGTACTTC
CASSYSSGRGYEQYF
>once|TRBD1|TRBV12-3/TRBV12-4|13|TRBJ1-2
TGTGCCAGCAGACAGGGGGCGGTTGATGGCTACACCTTC
CASRQGAVDGYTF
>.|TRBD1|TRBV18|17|TRBJ2-1
TGTGCCAGCTCACCACCGCACACCGGGACAGGGATCAATGAGCAGTTCTTC
CASSPPHTGTGINEQFF
>.|TRBD2|TRBV2|21|TRBJ2-1
TGTGCCAGCAGTGACGACGGACTAGCGGACCCGAAGTGGGGGGACTACAATGAGCAGTTCTTC
CASSDDGLADPKWGDYNEQFF
>.|TRBD2|TRBV2|17|TRBJ2-5
TGTGCCAGCAGTCCCCTGGTAGCGGGGATCCACCAAGAGACCCAGTACTTC
CASSPLVAGIHQETQYF
>.|.|TRBV3-1/TRBV3-2|16|TRBJ1-1
TGTGCCAGCAGCCAAAACAGGTTAGACTTGAACACTGAAGCTTTCTTT
CASSQNRLDLNTEAFF
>.|TRBD1|TRBV6-2/TRBV6-3|15|TRBJ1-4
TGTGCCAGCAGTTCCCGACAGGGGATTAATGAAAAACTGTTTTTT
CASSSRQGINEKLFF
>.|TRBD1|TRBV15|15|TRBJ2-7
TGTGCCACCAGCTCGGGACAGGGTTGGACCTACGAGCAGTACTTC
CATSSGQGWTYEQYF
>.|TRBD2|TRBV9|16|TRBJ2-1
TGTGCCAGCAGCCCCACGGGGAGCGGGGGGAAGAATGAGCAGTTCTTC
CASSPTGSGGKNEQFF
>.|TRBD2|TRBV9|15|TRBJ2-7
TGTGCCAGCAGCGTAGCTACCGGGGGGGCCTACGAGCAGTACTTC
CASSVATGGAYEQYF
>.|.|TRBV19|14|TRBJ1-6
TGTGCCAGTGCGAGGATGTGGGGCGATTCACCCCTCCACTTT
CASARMWGDSPLHF
>.|.|TRBV11-3|15|TRBJ2-2
TGTGCCAGCAGCTTAGGACGGGGGAACACCGGGGAGCTGTTTTTT
CASSLGRGNTGELFF
>.|TRBD1|TRBV6-5|15|TRBJ1-2
TGTGCCAGCAGTTACTCGGGGACAGGGGAGGAACGCTACACCTTC
CASSYSGTGEERYTF
>.|TRBD1|TRBV12-3/TRBV12-4|13|TRBJ1-1
TGTGCCAGCAGGCAAGGGGGCGGGACTGAAGCTTTCTTT
CASRQGGGTEAFF
>.|TRBD1|TRBV29-1|13|TRBJ1-1
TGCAGCGTTAAGGGCCAGGGGGCGACTGAAGCTTTCTTT
CSVKGQGATEAFF
>.|.|TRBV6-1|12|TRBJ1-5
TGTGCCAGCACTGAACCGAATCAGCCCCAGCATTTT
CASTEPNQPQHF
>.|.|TRBV6-5|13|TRBJ1-5
TGTGCCAGCAGCTGGGACACCTATCAGCCCCAGCATTTT
CASSWDTYQPQHF
>.|.|TRBV30|13|TRBJ1-1
TGTGCCTGGAGTACTTTCCGTGGGCAGGAAGCTTTCTTT
CAWSTFRGQEAFF
>.|TRBD1|TRBV5-1|13|TRBJ1-1
TGCGCCAGCAGCTGGGACAGGAACACTGAAGCTTTCTTT
CASSWDRNTEAFF
>.|TRBD2|TRBV14|13|TRBJ2-1
TGTGCCAGCAGCCCCTTACTAGCGGGGCCTCGGTTCTTC
CASSPLLAGPRFF
>.|.|TRBV6-5|13|TRBJ1-5
TGTGCCAGCAGTTACGACAGGACTGGCCCCCAGCATTTT
CASSYDRTGPQHF
>.|TRBD2|TRBV5-4|15|TRBJ2-1
TGTGCCAGCAGCTTGACAGCGGGGGGGTACAATGAGCAGTTCTTC
CASSLTAGGYNEQFF
>.|TRBD1|TRBV27|17|TRBJ1-2
TGTGCCAGCAGTCCCCGCCGAGTGCAGGGGGCGCCGGATGGCTACACCTTC
CASSPRRVQGAPDGYTF
>.|TRBD1|TRBV5-1|14|TRBJ2-5
TGCGCCAGCAGCTTGCAGGGGGCTCGGGAGACCCAGTACTTC
CASSLQGARETQYF
>.|TRBD1|TRBV19|15|TRBJ1-5
TGTGCCAGTAGTATGGGACAGAGCAGCAATCAGCCCCAGCATTTT
CASSMGQSSNQPQHF
>.|.|TRBV30|15|TRBJ1-2
TGTGCCTGGAGTGTAACAGGAGCCCCTAACTATGGCTACACCTTC
CAWSVTGAPNYGYTF
>.|.|TRBV27|13|TRBJ2-7
TGTGCCAGCAGTTATTCCCAGACCTACGAGCAGTACTTC
CASSYSQTYEQYF
>.|TRBD1|TRBV27|18|TRBJ1-2
TGTGCCAGCAGTCTTACCGGGACAGGGACGGGCACTAACTATGGCTACACCTTC
CASSLTGTGTGTNYGYTF
>.|TRBD1|TRBV5-1|15|TRBJ1-2
TGCGCCAGCAGCTCGCAGGGGGCGCTTGGCTATGGCTACACCTTC
CASSSQGALGYGYTF
>.|.|TRBV5-4|14|TRBJ1-3
TGTGCCAGCAGCCGAGGGGGTTCGGGAAACACCATATATTTT
CASSRGGSGNTIYF
>.|TRBD1|TRBV5-8|15|TRBJ2-3
TGTGCCAGCACCTCCCGACAGGGATTCACAGATACGCAGTATTTT
CASTSRQGFTDTQYF
>.|.|TRBV12-3/TRBV12-4|13|TRBJ1-2
TGTGCCAGCAGTTTAGCGGGCCACTGGGGCTACACCTTC
CASSLAGHWGYTF
>.|.|TRBV7-3|15|TRBJ1-3
TGTGCCAGCAGCTTATGGGCGGGATCTGGAAACACCATATATTTT
CASSLWAGSGNTIYF
>.|TRBD2|TRBV7-6|17|TRBJ2-1
TGTGCCAGCAGCTTCCAACTACTAGCGGGAGCCGGCAATGAGCAGTTCTTC
CASSFQLLAGAGNEQFF
>.|.|TRBV5-1|14|TRBJ2-5
TGCGCCAGCAGCTTGCAGCGTGCACAAGAGACCCAGTACTTC
CASSLQRAQETQYF
>.|.|TRBV6-1|14|TRBJ1-3
TGTGCCAGCAGTGATAGGCAGGGCGGAGACACCATATATTTT
CASSDRQGGDTIYF
>once|.|TRBV3-1/TRBV3-2|14|TRBJ1-1
TGTGCCAGCAGCCTCACAGGGTTTGGTACGGAGGCTTTCTTT
CASSLTGFGTEAFF
>.|.|TRBV4-1|13|TRBJ2-4
TGCGCCAGCCGAGAGGGACGGAGGGACATTCAGTACTTC
CASREGRRDIQYF
>.|.|TRBV5-1|15|TRBJ2-3
TGCGCCAGCAGCTTAAGCGGTACCAATGCAGATACGCAGTATTTT
CASSLSGTNADTQYF
>.|TRBD2|TRBV9|15|TRBJ2-5
TGTGCCAGCAGCGTAGGACTAGCGGGAGAAGAGACCCAGTACTTC
CASSVGLAGEETQYF
>.|TRBD1|TRBV9|14|TRBJ1-2
TGTGCCAGCAGCCCTCGGACAGGGATTGGGGGCTACACCTTC
CASSPRTGIGGYTF
>.|.|TRBV5-1|15|TRBJ2-7
TGCGCCAGCAGCTTGGTGGCGGAAGCTCAAGACGAGCAGTACTTC
CASSLVAEAQDEQYF
>.|TRBD1|TRBV25-1|13|TRBJ1-6
TGTGCCAGCACGGGACAGTATAATTCACCCCTCCACTTT
CASTGQYNSPLHF
>.|TRBD2|TRBV6-6|18|TRBJ2-1
TGTGCCAGCAGTCGCGAAGCGGGGGGGCTAGGACCTTACAATGAGCAGTTCTTC
CASSREAGGLGPYNEQFF
>.|.|TRBV11-2|14|TRBJ1-6
TGTGCCAGCAGCTTATTCGCGGGATCTTCACCCCTCCACTTT
CASSLFAGSSPLHF
>.|.|TRBV18|13|TRBJ2-3
TGTGCCAGCTCACCACCGGGGCCAGATACGCAGTATTTT
CASSPPGPDTQYF
>.|.|TRBV4-1|15|TRBJ1-2
TGCGCCAGCAGCCAAGATTTGCCAGGCAACTATGGCTACACCTTC
CASSQDLPGNYGYTF
>.|.|TRBV6-5|14|TRBJ1-1
TGTGCCAGCACCTCCTTCGTACCTACCTCTGCGCCTTTCTTT
CASTSFVPTSAPFF
>once|.|TRBV19|17|TRBJ1-5
TGTGCCAGTAGTAATTCAGGGTCCCCGAAGCTGCATCAGCCCCAGCATTTT
CASSNSGSPKLHQPQHF